The rows below give T cell receptor beta chains drawn from one sample of a study of regulatory T cells in long-lasting Graves disease. One entry per CDR3 protein results from TCRdb running MiXCR on the multiplex PCR reads. The table shows roughly 500,000 distinct CDR3 sequences, with roughly 22% occurring only once. The material sequenced was peripheral blood mononuclear cells (PBMCs), taken when the disease was refractory, from a patient treated with antithyroid drugs. These receptor sequences come from a female donor with Graves disease. Both conserved end residues are part of each CDR3. Each record gives: J gene, D gene, V gene, clone size, CDR3 DNA, CDR3 protein. The D gene is left open where the match is weak. Not all rows give a size; the values are once, few, many and, for expanded clones, a class.

j_call: TRBJ2-3; d_call: -; v_call: TRBV20-1; clone_size: -; cdr3_nt: TGCAGTGCTAGGACGGAGATACCGCGGACAGATACGCAGTATTTT; cdr3_aa: CSARTEIPRTDTQYF
j_call: TRBJ2-2; d_call: TRBD1; v_call: TRBV7-3; clone_size: -; cdr3_nt: TGTGCCAGCAGCTCCTATGCCGCGGGACAGGGAACGGGCGGGGAGCTGTTTTTT; cdr3_aa: CASSSYAAGQGTGGELFF
j_call: TRBJ2-7; d_call: TRBD2; v_call: TRBV7-3; clone_size: few; cdr3_nt: TGTGCCAGCAGCTTAATGCGGGGGGGCTACGAGCAGTACTTC; cdr3_aa: CASSLMRGGYEQYF
j_call: TRBJ2-5; d_call: -; v_call: TRBV28; clone_size: many; cdr3_nt: TGTGCCAGCTCCGGCTTGTCGGCCCAGTACTTC; cdr3_aa: CASSGLSAQYF
j_call: TRBJ1-1; d_call: TRBD1; v_call: TRBV7-9; clone_size: few; cdr3_nt: TGTGCCACCAAAGCCCCAGGGGGCACTGAAGCTTTCTTT; cdr3_aa: CATKAPGGTEAFF
j_call: TRBJ2-7; d_call: TRBD1; v_call: TRBV7-2; clone_size: many; cdr3_nt: TGTGCCAGCAGCAAAACAGGGGGCTCCTACGAGCAGTACTTC; cdr3_aa: CASSKTGGSYEQYF
j_call: TRBJ1-1; d_call: TRBD1; v_call: TRBV6-2/TRBV6-3; clone_size: -; cdr3_nt: TGTGCCAGCAGTTCCTATATCAGAACACTTGTTACACAGGGGAGCACTGAAGCTTTCTTT; cdr3_aa: CASSSYIRTLVTQGSTEAFF
j_call: TRBJ1-1; d_call: -; v_call: TRBV15; clone_size: many; cdr3_nt: TGTGCCACCAGCAGTTCAGGGAAGGGGACTGAAGCTTTCTTT; cdr3_aa: CATSSSGKGTEAFF
j_call: TRBJ2-7; d_call: -; v_call: TRBV14; clone_size: few; cdr3_nt: TGTGCCAGCAGCCAACCGGGGGGCACCTACGAGCAGTACTTC; cdr3_aa: CASSQPGGTYEQYF
j_call: TRBJ1-5; d_call: TRBD1; v_call: TRBV3-1; clone_size: few; cdr3_nt: TGTGCCAGCAGCCCCGGACAGGGGAGGGAAAATAGCAATCAGCCCCAGCATTTT; cdr3_aa: CASSPGQGRENSNQPQHF
j_call: TRBJ2-5; d_call: TRBD2; v_call: TRBV20-1; clone_size: -; cdr3_nt: TGCAGTGCTAGAAGTGGGGGGGGGGCTAGCGGGGGGGAGAACCGAGAGACCCAGTACTTC; cdr3_aa: CSARSGGGASGGENRETQYF
j_call: TRBJ2-7; d_call: -; v_call: TRBV6-1; clone_size: -; cdr3_nt: TGTGCCAGTAGAGGAGGATCCTCCTACGAGCAGTACTTC; cdr3_aa: CASRGGSSYEQYF
j_call: TRBJ1-5; d_call: TRBD1; v_call: TRBV19; clone_size: many; cdr3_nt: TGTGCCAGTACTCCCGGGACAGGCCCTTGGCCCCAGCATTTT; cdr3_aa: CASTPGTGPWPQHF
j_call: TRBJ1-1; d_call: -; v_call: TRBV7-2; clone_size: few; cdr3_nt: TGTGCCAGCAGCTTAATGTTGAGGGGCCTGAACACTGAAGCTTTCTTT; cdr3_aa: CASSLMLRGLNTEAFF
j_call: TRBJ2-5; d_call: -; v_call: TRBV30; clone_size: few; cdr3_nt: TGTGCCTGGGGCTCAGGGGAGACCCAGTACTTC; cdr3_aa: CAWGSGETQYF
j_call: TRBJ2-7; d_call: -; v_call: TRBV10-3; clone_size: few; cdr3_nt: TGTGCCATCGCCTCCCAGGACAACGAGCAGTACTTC; cdr3_aa: CAIASQDNEQYF
j_call: TRBJ1-1; d_call: -; v_call: TRBV3-1; clone_size: many; cdr3_nt: TGTGCCAGCAGCCAAGACCCCAATGCTCGGACTGAAGCTTTCTTT; cdr3_aa: CASSQDPNARTEAFF
j_call: TRBJ2-7; d_call: TRBD2; v_call: TRBV27; clone_size: -; cdr3_nt: TGTGCCAGCAGTTTAGGGGTGGGACTAGCCCGGGAGGCCTACGAGCAGTACTTC; cdr3_aa: CASSLGVGLAREAYEQYF
j_call: TRBJ1-2; d_call: TRBD1; v_call: TRBV30; clone_size: -; cdr3_nt: TGTGCCTGGGTAGGAGGGGGCCGGGACTATGGCTACACCTTC; cdr3_aa: CAWVGGGRDYGYTF
j_call: TRBJ2-7; d_call: TRBD2; v_call: TRBV7-9; clone_size: few; cdr3_nt: TGTGCCAGCAGCTTCGGGACTAAGACCTACGAGCAGTACTTC; cdr3_aa: CASSFGTKTYEQYF
j_call: TRBJ2-2; d_call: TRBD1; v_call: TRBV6-1; clone_size: few; cdr3_nt: TGTGCCAGCAGTACCCCGGGACAGGCTCTCACCGGGGAGCTGTTTTTT; cdr3_aa: CASSTPGQALTGELFF
j_call: TRBJ2-7; d_call: -; v_call: TRBV7-6; clone_size: many; cdr3_nt: TGTGCCAGCAGCTTAGCGGTTGGGGGTTCCTACGAGCAGTACTTC; cdr3_aa: CASSLAVGGSYEQYF
j_call: TRBJ1-2; d_call: TRBD1; v_call: TRBV6-1; clone_size: many; cdr3_nt: TGTGCCAGCAGCTCTTGGGACAGCGAGAGTTATGGCTACACCTTC; cdr3_aa: CASSSWDSESYGYTF
j_call: TRBJ1-2; d_call: TRBD1; v_call: TRBV28; clone_size: few; cdr3_nt: TGTGCCAGCAGTTTTCCCGGGACAGGGTACTATGGCTACACCTTC; cdr3_aa: CASSFPGTGYYGYTF
j_call: TRBJ2-7; d_call: TRBD2; v_call: TRBV7-3; clone_size: few; cdr3_nt: TGTGCCAGCAGCTCTAGCGGGGGGCCGGGATACGAGCAGTACTTC; cdr3_aa: CASSSSGGPGYEQYF
j_call: TRBJ1-6; d_call: -; v_call: TRBV28; clone_size: many; cdr3_nt: TGTGCCAGCAGTCTTAAGTGGGACATCTACGGAAGTAATTCACCCCTCCACTTT; cdr3_aa: CASSLKWDIYGSNSPLHF
j_call: TRBJ1-2; d_call: -; v_call: TRBV11-3; clone_size: many; cdr3_nt: TGTGCCAGCAGCTTAGGCCAGGAGTATGGCTACACCTTC; cdr3_aa: CASSLGQEYGYTF
j_call: TRBJ1-1; d_call: -; v_call: TRBV12-3/TRBV12-4; clone_size: many; cdr3_nt: TGTGCCAGCATGGGCCAGCATAACACTGAAGCTTTCTTT; cdr3_aa: CASMGQHNTEAFF
j_call: TRBJ2-5; d_call: -; v_call: TRBV11-2; clone_size: many; cdr3_nt: TGTGCCAGCAGCTTAGTCTGGACGGGAGAAGAGACCCAGTACTTC; cdr3_aa: CASSLVWTGEETQYF
j_call: TRBJ2-7; d_call: -; v_call: TRBV28; clone_size: many; cdr3_nt: TGTGCCAGCAGTTTCTCTTCCCGGGTAACCTACGAGCAGTACTTC; cdr3_aa: CASSFSSRVTYEQYF
j_call: TRBJ2-2; d_call: TRBD2; v_call: TRBV12-3/TRBV12-4; clone_size: few; cdr3_nt: TGTGCCAGCAGTTTCGGCGGGGGGGCCATTAAGGACACCGGGAAGCTGTTTTTT; cdr3_aa: CASSFGGGAIKDTGKLFF
j_call: TRBJ1-1; d_call: TRBD1; v_call: TRBV18; clone_size: few; cdr3_nt: TGTGCCAGCTCACCGGGACAGCCTGAAGCTTTCTTT; cdr3_aa: CASSPGQPEAFF
j_call: TRBJ2-1; d_call: TRBD2; v_call: TRBV10-3; clone_size: -; cdr3_nt: TGTGCCATCAGTGCTAGTAGCGGGAGCTCAGTTGAGCAGTTCTTC; cdr3_aa: CAISASSGSSVEQFF
j_call: TRBJ1-1; d_call: -; v_call: TRBV5-1; clone_size: many; cdr3_nt: TGCGCCAGCAGCGCCCGAATAGGGGACACTGAAGCTTTCTTT; cdr3_aa: CASSARIGDTEAFF
j_call: TRBJ2-7; d_call: TRBD1; v_call: TRBV20-1; clone_size: few; cdr3_nt: TGCAGTGCTCCAGGGACAGGGGGACGGTACGAGCAGTACTTC; cdr3_aa: CSAPGTGGRYEQYF
j_call: TRBJ1-1; d_call: -; v_call: TRBV20-1; clone_size: many; cdr3_nt: TGCAGTGCTAGAGACAGCTCTCCTGAAGCTTTCTTT; cdr3_aa: CSARDSSPEAFF
j_call: TRBJ2-7; d_call: TRBD2; v_call: TRBV7-9; clone_size: -; cdr3_nt: TGTGCCAGCACCATCATTTCGGCGGGAGGCCCGTACGAGCAGTACTTC; cdr3_aa: CASTIISAGGPYEQYF
j_call: TRBJ2-3; d_call: -; v_call: TRBV6-1; clone_size: once; cdr3_nt: TGTGCCAGCGGAAAGGGATTTACGCAGTATTTT; cdr3_aa: CASGKGFTQYF
j_call: TRBJ2-7; d_call: -; v_call: TRBV6-9; clone_size: few; cdr3_nt: TGTGCCAGCAGTTTGGGCTTAGGGAACGAGCAGTACTTC; cdr3_aa: CASSLGLGNEQYF
j_call: TRBJ2-7; d_call: -; v_call: TRBV11-2; clone_size: many; cdr3_nt: TGTGCCAGCCGAAACCTCGGGACCAATATCTACGAGCAGTACTTC; cdr3_aa: CASRNLGTNIYEQYF
j_call: TRBJ1-2; d_call: -; v_call: TRBV11-2; clone_size: many; cdr3_nt: TGTGCCAGCAGCTCCGCGTTAAGGGGGAACTATGGCTACACCTTC; cdr3_aa: CASSSALRGNYGYTF
j_call: TRBJ2-3; d_call: -; v_call: TRBV7-2; clone_size: -; cdr3_nt: TGTGCCAGCAGCTTCCTAGCAGATATCACAGATACGCAGTATTTT; cdr3_aa: CASSFLADITDTQYF
j_call: TRBJ1-1; d_call: -; v_call: TRBV27; clone_size: -; cdr3_nt: TGTGCCAGCAGTTCTTGGACGGGGAACACTGAAGCTTTCTTT; cdr3_aa: CASSSWTGNTEAFF
j_call: TRBJ2-3; d_call: TRBD1; v_call: TRBV7-2; clone_size: -; cdr3_nt: TGTGCCAGCAGCTACCCGGACAGGGAGGCATCACAGTATTTT; cdr3_aa: CASSYPDREASQYF
j_call: TRBJ2-3; d_call: -; v_call: TRBV7-2; clone_size: -; cdr3_nt: TGTGCCAGCAGGAGAGGAGAGCGGCACACAGATACGCAGTATTTT; cdr3_aa: CASRRGERHTDTQYF
j_call: TRBJ2-7; d_call: -; v_call: TRBV5-1; clone_size: -; cdr3_nt: TGCGCCAGCAGCCTAGGCGGAGGTAGTTACCACGAGCAGTACTTC; cdr3_aa: CASSLGGGSYHEQYF
j_call: TRBJ2-7; d_call: TRBD2; v_call: TRBV7-2; clone_size: few; cdr3_nt: TGTGCCAGCAGCTCCGCTAGCGGGGGGGCCTCCTACGAGCAGTACTTC; cdr3_aa: CASSSASGGASYEQYF
j_call: TRBJ1-1; d_call: TRBD1; v_call: TRBV6-1; clone_size: -; cdr3_nt: TGTGCCTCCCGGGACAGCCACACTGAAGCTTTCTTT; cdr3_aa: CASRDSHTEAFF
j_call: TRBJ2-7; d_call: -; v_call: TRBV6-1; clone_size: many; cdr3_nt: TGTGCCAGCAGCTCCCGACTGAGCTCCTACGAGCAGTACTTC; cdr3_aa: CASSSRLSSYEQYF